The 21 T cell receptor beta chains below were found in one sample sequenced in a study of response to subunit inactivated influenza vaccine. TCRdb recomputed calls from the RT-PCR reads with MiXCR, one row per CDR3 protein. The sample carries fewer than 800,000 distinct CDR3 sequences, about 15% recorded once. Source: PBMCs from blood, taken 11 to 12 days after vaccination. These receptors were collected from a man aged 50 or older who received an inactivated influenza vaccine.

This clonotype appeared a few times. The V call is TRBV4-3, the J call TRBJ1-5; 7 nucleotides match TRBD1. Per germline, CDR1 LGHNA and CDR2 YSLEER. The trim removed 0 bases at V and 5 bases at J, leaving 10 bases unmatched. CDR3 size: 17 residues. CDR3 region: CASSQDSAGGRDQPQHF. The CDR3 nucleotides are TGCGCCAGCAGCCAAGATTCGGCAGGGGGAAGGGATCAGCCCCAGCATTTT.

This clonotype was detected only a few times. This rearrangement joins TRBV7-2 to TRBJ2-1; 8 nucleotides align to TRBD2. This CDR3 comprises 12 residues. Trimming took 3 bases from V and 13 from J; bases not matched to a gene: 5. Germline V gene data show CDR1 as SGHTA and CDR2 as FQGNSA. CDR3 sequence: CASSFRTSPQFF. The CDR3, as DNA: TGTGCCAGCAGCTTCAGGACTAGCCCTCAGTTCTTC.

The V gene is TRBV20-1, the J gene TRBJ2-3; D gene ambiguous. This CDR3 is 12 amino acids long. V was clipped by 3 bases and J by 5 bases, with 9 bases between them. Looked up from germline, CDR1 is DFQATT and CDR2 is SNEGSKA (reference sequence). The CDR3 region is CSASPFIDTQYF. The CDR3 nucleotides are TGCAGTGCTAGCCCTTTTATAGATACGCAGTATTTT.

V gene TRBV18 combines with J gene TRBJ2-7; D may match TRBD1 or TRBD2 (5 bases each). The CDR3 consists of 14 residues. CDR1 and CDR2 from the germline V gene are KGHSH and LQKENI. Trimming stripped 2 bases from V and 4 bases from J, with 12 bases between. CDR3 sequence (DNA): TGTGCCAGCTCACCAAATAGGGGCGGGTACGAGCAGTACTTC. This translates into CASSPNRGGYEQYF.

V usage is TRBV30 and J usage is TRBJ2-4; a weak D match, TRBD2 (6 bases). CDR1 and CDR2 from the germline V gene are GTSNPN and SVGIG (reference sequence). The CDR3 is made up of 15 amino acids. V shed 0 bases and J shed 7 bases, with 16 bases lying between them. CDR3 sequence (DNA): TGTGCCTGGAGTGTAACGGGGGAAGGATTGAACATTCAGTACTTC. Its translation is CAWSVTGEGLNIQYF.

This clonotype was observed a few times. The chain combines TRBV24-1 with TRBJ2-1; TRBD2 aligns across 8 bases. CDR1 and CDR2 from the germline V gene are KGHDR and SFDVKD. The junction had 1 base not matched to a gene; V was cut back by 8 bases and J by 5 bases. CDR3 size: 12 residues. The DNA for the CDR3 is TGTGCCACCATCGGGGGGGACAATGAGCAGTTCTTC. Translating gives CATIGGDNEQFF.

This clonotype has just a few counts. This chain joins TRBV7-2 and TRBJ2-3, with TRBD2 identical over 8 bases. The CDR3 has 15 residues. Germline-derived CDR1 and CDR2 are SGHTA and FQGNSA. The V segment lost 0 bases and the J segment 3 bases; nucleotides outside the gene matches: 2. CDR3 protein: CASSLAVAGTDTQYF. The CDR3 DNA reads TGTGCCAGCAGCTTAGCTGTAGCGGGAACAGATACGCAGTATTTT. Combining the CDR3 with reference TRBV7-2 and TRBJ2-3 gives the whole variable domain GAGVSQSPSNKVTEKGKDVELRCDPISGHTALYWYRQSLGQGLEFLIYFQGNSAPDKSGLPSDRFSAERTGGSVSTLTIQRTQQEDSAVYLCASSLAVAGTDTQYFGPGTRLTVL.

This clonotype was seen a handful of times. V and J are TRBV7-6 and TRBJ1-6; 7 positions agree with TRBD1. V shed 4 bases, J shed 10 bases, and the junction held 16 bases outside the gene matches. Germline CDR1 and CDR2: SGHVS and FNYEAQ. This CDR3 is 17 amino acids long. CDR3 coding DNA: TGTGCCAGCAGCTCATCGCCGACAGGGACCGTGCTCTCACCCCTCCACTTT. Translating gives CASSSSPTGTVLSPLHF.

The chain carries TRBV12-3 or TRBV12-4 and TRBJ2-7; 16 positions agree with TRBD2. Germline trimming cut 1 base from V and 5 bases from J; bases unmatched to any gene: 5. The CDR3 sequence is 17 residues long. CDR3 sequence: CASSLGPGLAGGDEQYF. Written as DNA, the CDR3 is TGTGCCAGCAGTTTAGGCCCGGGACTAGCGGGAGGGGACGAGCAGTACTTC.

This clonotype has a handful of counts. This CDR3 is CASSNGAGAAQPQHF. CDR3 in DNA: TGTGCCAGCAGCAACGGGGCAGGGGCGGCTCAGCCCCAGCATTTT. This chain uses TRBV13 with TRBJ1-5; D is possibly TRBD1 (6 bases). The germline V gene encodes CDR1 PRHDT and CDR2 FYEKMQ (reference sequence). The V end lost 5 bases, the J end lost 6 bases, and 17 bases lay between the germline ends. The CDR3 is made up of 15 amino acids.

This clonotype was observed at least ten times. The chain uses TRBV7-9 and TRBJ2-7; D unresolved. The CDR3 runs 14 residues. Trimming left V 5 bases short and J 0 bases short, with 11 bases between. Germline assignment: CDR1 SEHNR and CDR2 FQNEAQ (reference sequence). The chain's CDR3 is CASSPRLSSYEQYF. CDR3 coding DNA: TGTGCCAGCAGCCCGCGGCTCAGCTCCTACGAGCAGTACTTC.

The CDR3 here is CASSLSLRKDSLPTDTQYF. Here the CDR3 DNA reads TGTGCCAGCAGTTTATCTCTGAGAAAAGACTCCTTACCCACAGATACGCAGTATTTT. The chain has TRBV28 and TRBJ2-3; D call uncertain. V was pared by 1 base and J by 2 bases, with 22 bases between. The CDR3 loop spans 19 amino acids. CDR1 and CDR2 (germline): MDHEN, SYDVKM.

This chain links TRBV7-8 with TRBJ2-7; possibly TRBD1 for D (5 bases). The CDR3 has 14 residues. V lost 5 bases, J lost 1 base, and 12 bases lay in between. Germline V gene lookup returns CDR1 SGHVS and CDR2 FQNEAQ. The CDR3 bases are TGTGCCAGCAGCACGACAGTGCAGTCCTACGAGCAGTACTTC. Translating it yields CASSTTVQSYEQYF.

The J gene is TRBJ2-7, the V gene TRBV5-1; maybe TRBD2 (6 bases). Per germline, CDR1 SGHRS and CDR2 YFSETQ. V was cut by 1 base and J by 2 bases, with 13 bases left in between. This CDR3 has 15 amino acids. In DNA form, the CDR3 reads TGCGCCAGCAGCTTGCTGGAGGGAAGCACCTACGAGCAGTACTTC. Protein sequence: CASSLLEGSTYEQYF.

In this sample, this clonotype turned up a few times. The V and J genes are TRBV27 and TRBJ2-7; tentatively, D is TRBD2 (6 bases). Trimming stripped 5 bases from V and 5 bases from J, with 22 bases between. The CDR3 has 16 amino acids. CDR1 and CDR2 from the germline V gene are MNHEY and SMNVEV (reference sequence). CDR3 DNA: TGTGCCAGCAGTCCCCGTTCGGGACTCCTCTGGGACGAGCAGTACTTC. Protein: CASSPRSGLLWDEQYF.

The chain recombines TRBV29-1 with TRBJ2-7; D is perhaps TRBD2 (5 bases). This CDR3 contains 12 residues. Germline values: CDR1 SQVTM, CDR2 ANQGSEA. The V gene lost 6 bases and the J gene lost 5 bases, with 14 bases spanning the gap. CDR3 sequence reads: CSVSTGFDEQYF. DNA of the CDR3: TGCAGCGTCTCGACGGGGTTCGACGAGCAGTACTTC.

This clonotype was recorded at least ten times. As DNA, the CDR3 is TGTGCCAGCAGACCTTCCATTACGGGAGGGCCGGGCGAGCAGTACTTC. It encodes CASRPSITGGPGEQYF. This sequence joins TRBV11-2 and TRBJ2-7; the match to TRBD2 covers 8 bases. Germline CDR1 SGHAT, CDR2 FQNNGV. Losses at the gene ends were 6 bases for V and 6 bases for J; bases not matched to a gene: 16. The CDR3 runs 16 residues.

The genes are TRBV20-1 and TRBJ2-1; TRBD2 aligns across 7 bases. CDR3 length: 14 residues. Looked up from germline, CDR1 is DFQATT and CDR2 is SNEGSKA (reference sequence). The V segment lost 6 bases and the J segment 1 base; nucleotides outside the gene matches: 6. The CDR3 protein is CSAQAGPSYNEQFF. DNA of the CDR3: TGCAGTGCCCAAGCGGGACCTTCCTACAATGAGCAGTTCTTC.

In this sample, this clonotype turned up a few times. The V call is TRBV29-1, the J call TRBJ2-2; 7 bases are shared with TRBD1. Germline V CDR1 and CDR2: SQVTM, ANQGSEA. This CDR3 has 13 residues. Unmatched junction bases numbered 3, after V lost 3 bases and J lost 5 bases. This chain's CDR3 is CSVDTGETGELFF. CDR3 nucleotides: TGCAGCGTTGACACAGGGGAAACCGGGGAGCTGTTTTTT.

The rearrangement joins TRBV7-8 to TRBJ2-7; TRBD2 matches 8 bases. Unmatched junction bases numbered 8, after V lost 5 bases and J lost 5 bases. The CDR3 runs 14 residues. Germline V CDR1 and CDR2: SGHVS, FQNEAQ. As DNA, the CDR3 is TGTGCCAGCAGCCCAAGCGGGAGACTGGACGAGCAGTACTTC. Protein: CASSPSGRLDEQYF.

The DNA for the CDR3 is TGTGCCAGCACCGGGGTGGGGCCAGATACGCAGTATTTT. Translating it yields CASTGVGPDTQYF. The chain uses TRBV7-2 and TRBJ2-3; D is tentatively TRBD1 or TRBD2 (5 bases each). Germline V gene lookup returns CDR1 SGHTA and CDR2 FQGNSA. The V gene lost 7 bases and the J gene lost 4 bases, with 12 bases spanning the gap. This CDR3 has 13 amino acids. Complete variable domain (other parts from reference TRBV7-2 and TRBJ2-3): GAGVSQSPSNKVTEKGKDVELRCDPISGHTALYWYRQSLGQGLEFLIYFQGNSAPDKSGLPSDRFSAERTGGSVSTLTIQRTQQEDSAVYLCASTGVGPDTQYFGPGTRLTVL.